What follows are 2 T cell receptor beta chains derived from one specimen sequenced in a study of blood T cell repertoires in COVID-19. Sequenced by immunoSEQ multiplex PCR; TCRdb stores in-frame clones only, minus some. The profile shows roughly 21,000 clones, about four fifths of them singletons. The sequenced sample was peripheral blood. These TCRs come from a human donor in a cohort sampled during active COVID-19.

The genes are TRBV12-3 or TRBV12-4 and TRBJ1-2; TRBD1 might be the D (6 bases). CDR3 length equals 13 residues. Trimming left V 2 bases short and J 6 bases short, with 10 bases between. CDR3 in DNA: TGTGCCAGCAGTTTACGAGGGGGTAATGGCTACACCTTC. This encodes CASSLRGGNGYTF.

This clone is a singleton in its sample. The gene calls are TRBV9 and TRBJ1-1; TRBD1 matches at 7 bases. Per the germline V gene, CDR1 is SGDLS and CDR2 is YYNGEE. The CDR3 is 14 amino acids. J gave up 1 base and V 4 bases, and 4 bases lay outside the gene matches. CDR3: CASSPRQGNTEAFF. As DNA, the CDR3 is TGTGCCAGCAGCCCACGACAGGGGAACACTGAAGCTTTCTTT. The full variable domain, with the rest looked up from reference TRBV9 and TRBJ1-1, is DSGVTQTPKHLITATGQRVTLRCSPRSGDLSVYWYQQSLDQGLQFLIQYYNGEERAKGNILERFSAQQFPDLHSELNLSSLELGDSALYFCASSPRQGNTEAFFGQGTRLTVV.